Below, 3 T cell receptor beta chains from the same sample are listed, as sequenced in a study of tumor-infiltrating lymphocytes in oesophageal squamous cell carcinoma. Via MiXCR, TCRdb re-called the PCR reads, giving one row per CDR3 protein. The sample comprises approximately 9,600 distinct CDR3 sequences, roughly three fifths of which are singletons, and approximately 42% rests with the top ten. Sequencing was carried out using esophageal tumor tissue. The receptor source for this set is a female donor with esophageal squamous cell carcinoma.

This clonotype has only one observation. The chain carries TRBV12-3 or TRBV12-4 and TRBJ2-4; D gene ambiguous. The CDR3 is 11 amino acids. The V end lost 1 base, the J end lost 8 bases, and 3 bases lay between the germline ends. The CDR3 loop reads CASSLGYIQYF. The CDR3 DNA sequence: TGTGCCAGCAGTTTAGGATACATTCAGTACTTC.

The rearrangement uses TRBV7-9 and TRBJ2-3, with 15 positions matching TRBD2. Losses at the gene ends were 3 bases for V and 5 bases for J; bases not matched to a gene: 12. This CDR3 comprises 19 residues. The germline V gene has CDR1 SEHNR and CDR2 FQNEAQ (reference sequence). CDR3 region: CASSFFRTSGREGRDTQYF. The CDR3 nucleotides read TGTGCCAGCAGCTTCTTCCGGACTAGCGGGAGGGAGGGTAGAGATACGCAGTATTTT.

This sequence joins TRBV11-2 and TRBJ1-1; D gene uncertain. From germline, CDR1 is SGHAT and CDR2 FQNNGV. The CDR3 covers 14 residues. Trimming shortened V by 3 bases and J by 1 base, and 9 bases separated the two germline ends. The CDR3 sequence is CASSFSGSNTEAFF. In DNA, the CDR3 is TGTGCCAGCAGCTTTTCGGGATCGAACACTGAAGCTTTCTTT. The variable domain in full, with the rest retrieved from reference TRBV11-2 and TRBJ1-1, is EAGVAQSPRYKIIEKRQSVAFWCNPISGHATLYWYQQILGQGPKLLIQFQNNGVVDDSQLPKDRFSAERLKGVDSTLKIQPAKLEDSAVYLCASSFSGSNTEAFFGQGTRLTVV.